The 28 T cell receptor beta chains listed next were all sequenced from one sample in a study of CD8 T cells in ankylosing spondylitis. TCRdb used MiXCR to reprocess the 5' RACE reads, holding one entry per CDR3 protein. The profile covers roughly 91,000 distinct CDR3 sequences, with about 8.5% appearing a single time and 9.9% taken by the ten largest. The source material was blood, either unsorted or a sorted T cell fraction (not recorded which). Receptors originate from a male donor with ankylosing spondylitis or in good health (not recorded which).

This clonotype appeared many times. This sequence joins TRBV20-1 and TRBJ2-1, with a possible D match to TRBD2 (5 bases). V was cut by 4 bases and J by 0 bases, with 10 bases left in between. The CDR3 has 14 residues. The V gene's germline CDR1 is DFQATT and CDR2 SNEGSKA (reference sequence). The CDR3 region is CSAKMGSSYNEQFF. DNA for the CDR3: TGCAGTGCTAAAATGGGGAGCTCCTACAATGAGCAGTTCTTC.

This clonotype showed up just a few times. This chain uses TRBV5-1 with TRBJ2-1, with 11 bases aligning to TRBD1. There are 17 residues in the CDR3. V trimming: 3 bases; J trimming: 6 bases; junction bases outside the gene matches: 11. Germline CDR1 reads SGHRS; CDR2 reads YFSETQ. This CDR3 reads CASSSGPPGQGVNEQFF. CDR3 DNA: TGCGCCAGCAGCTCCGGCCCGCCGGGACAGGGGGTCAATGAGCAGTTCTTC.

This clonotype was counted many times. This chain connects TRBV21-1 to TRBJ1-5; the table calls TRBD1, which could not be checked here. TRBV21-1 is reported as a pseudogene. The CDR3 contains 18 residues. The chain's CDR3 is CASPKKNRVNISNQPQHF. The CDR3 DNA reads as TGTGCCAGCCCCAAGAAGAACAGGGTTAACATCTCCAATCAGCCCCAGCATTTT.

This clonotype occurred many times. This sequence joins TRBV9 and TRBJ2-1; 7 nucleotides agree with TRBD2. J gave up 4 bases and V 0 bases, and 7 bases lay outside the gene matches. CDR3 size: 16 residues. Germline loops: CDR1 SGDLS, CDR2 YYNGEE. CDR3 in DNA: TGTGCCAGCAGCGTAGCAGGGCTAGCGGTATACAATGAGCAGTTCTTC. Its protein is CASSVAGLAVYNEQFF. The complete variable domain, with remaining parts taken from reference TRBV9 and TRBJ2-1, reads DSGVTQTPKHLITATGQRVTLRCSPRSGDLSVYWYQQSLDQGLQFLIQYYNGEERAKGNILERFSAQQFPDLHSELNLSSLELGDSALYFCASSVAGLAVYNEQFFGPGTRLTVL.

In its sample, this clonotype was seen many times. The chain is built from TRBV20-1 and TRBJ1-3; TRBD1 is a possible D gene (5 bases). Germline assignment: CDR1 DFQATT and CDR2 SNEGSKA (reference sequence). The CDR3 is made up of 12 amino acids. The ends were cut back, 6 bases at V and 7 bases at J, with 13 bases in the middle. The CDR3 DNA sequence: TGCAGTGCGATGGGACCGCCGAACACCATATATTTT. This sequence encodes CSAMGPPNTIYF.

This clonotype was seen repeatedly, ten times or more. This sequence joins TRBV12-3 or TRBV12-4 and TRBJ2-5; 8 bases are shared with TRBD2. The CDR3 is 13 amino acids. V lost 5 bases to trimming and J lost 5 bases; unmatched junction nucleotides: 4. The CDR3 here is CASSRGLVETQYF. CDR3 bases: TGTGCCAGCAGTCGGGGACTAGTGGAGACCCAGTACTTC.

This clonotype was detected many times. This chain uses TRBV13 with TRBJ2-7; 7 bases map to TRBD2. V trimming: 6 bases; J trimming: 1 base; junction bases outside the gene matches: 9. CDR1 is PRHDT and CDR2 is FYEKMQ in the germline V gene (reference sequence). This CDR3 is built from 15 residues. DNA of the CDR3: TGTGCCAGCAGGAAAAGGGGAGGGGAGTCCTACGAGCAGTACTTC. As protein: CASRKRGGESYEQYF.

As for this clonotype: One base away lies a much larger clone, so this may be a sequencing read error. This chain joins TRBV10-2 and TRBJ2-5; 11 bases match TRBD1. The CDR3 is 14 residues long. With 10 bases clipped from V and 7 bases from J, the junction kept 11 bases outside the gene matches. Looked up from germline, CDR1 is WSHSY and CDR2 is SAAADI. Here the CDR3 reads CANCPGTGGRTQYF. CDR3 coding DNA: TGCGCCAACTGTCCCGGGACAGGGGGACGGACCCAGTACTTC.

This clonotype was recorded at least ten times. The chain links TRBV5-1 to TRBJ1-1, with D possibly being TRBD1 (5 bases). The V end was cut by 4 bases, the J end by 5 bases, with 15 bases between. The CDR3 spans 14 residues. The germline V gene has CDR1 SGHRS and CDR2 YFSETQ. Here the CDR3 reads CASSGAGMRTEAFF. As DNA, the CDR3 is TGCGCCAGCAGCGGGGCGGGGATGAGGACTGAAGCTTTCTTT.

This clonotype was observed a few times. At one end the junction does not follow the germline gene, possibly because of a read error. V usage is TRBV12-3 or TRBV12-4 and J usage is TRBJ1-5; D is unresolved. The CDR3 has 11 residues. The CDR3: CASSLGMPQHF. The CDR3 DNA reads as TGTGCCAGCAGCTTAGGGATGCCCCAGCATTTT.

This clonotype was detected only once. This sequence may be a read error, since a much larger clone differs from it by one base. The rearrangement joins TRBV7-2 to TRBJ2-5; D ambiguous. In germline, CDR1 is SGHTA, CDR2 FQGNSA. The CDR3 sequence is 11 residues long. The CDR3 reads CANSFMKTQYF. The CDR3 DNA follows: TGTGCCAACAGCTTCATGAAGACCCAGTACTTC.

In the case of this clonotype: A read error may be the cause here, since a much bigger clone is one base away. The J gene is TRBJ2-2, the V gene TRBV7-6; TRBD1 matches 8 bases. J lost 7 bases, V lost 5 bases, and 9 bases had no gene match. The CDR3 is 15 amino acids. The germline V gene encodes CDR1 SGHVS and CDR2 FNYEAQ. In DNA, the CDR3 is TGTGCCAGCAGCGTAGACGACAGGGGCGGCGGGGAGCTGTTTTTT. Its protein product is CASSVDDRGGGELFF.

This clonotype was found many times. The V gene is TRBV4-2, the J gene TRBJ2-1; D unresolved. Germline loops: CDR1 LGHNA, CDR2 YNFKEQ. The V and J ends lost 0 bases and 10 bases respectively, with 10 bases between them. The CDR3 length is 13 residues. Written as DNA, the CDR3 is TGTGCCAGCAGCCAAGATACTACGGGCGAGCAGTTCTTC. Amino acid sequence: CASSQDTTGEQFF.

Ten or more counts support this clonotype. At one end the junction does not follow the germline gene, possibly because of a read error. In DNA, the CDR3 is TGTGCCAGCAGCCAAGATCCAGGTAGCCATCAGCCCCAGCATTTT. Translating it yields CASSQDPGSHQPQHF. V usage is TRBV4-2 and J usage is TRBJ1-5; the D is unclear. Germline CDR1 is LGHNA and CDR2 is YNFKEQ. The CDR3 length is 15 residues.

About this clonotype: A read error may account for a junction end that differs from germline. The V and J genes are TRBV29-1 and TRBJ1-2, with D hard to call. CDR3 size: 10 residues. CDR1 is SQVTM and CDR2 is ANQGSEA in the germline V gene. The CDR3 sequence: CSVVSVGYTF. CDR3 sequence (DNA): TGTAGCGTTGTCTCAGTTGGCTACACCTTC.

This clonotype was seen repeatedly, ten times or more. This chain uses TRBV9 with TRBJ2-7; TRBD2 matches at 8 bases. Per the germline V gene, CDR1 is SGDLS and CDR2 is YYNGEE. The V segment lost 4 bases and the J segment 3 bases; nucleotides outside the gene matches: 6. The CDR3 runs to 14 residues. CDR3 DNA sequence: TGTGCCAGCAGCCCCCTCGGGACTAGCTACGAGCAGTACTTC. Amino acids: CASSPLGTSYEQYF.

This clonotype was picked up a small number of times. This chain uses TRBV7-2 with TRBJ1-4; 10 nucleotides match TRBD1. V lost 5 bases and J lost 7; bases outside the gene matches: 7. This CDR3 contains 15 residues. Per germline, CDR1 SGHTA and CDR2 FQGNSA. This chain's CDR3 is CASSPRTGGGEKLFF. Written as DNA, the CDR3 is TGTGCCAGCAGCCCTCGGACAGGGGGAGGTGAAAAACTGTTTTTT.

This clonotype was seen ten or more times. The chain couples TRBV10-2 to TRBJ1-1; TRBD1 agrees at 9 bases. CDR3 length: 17 residues. Trimming took 7 bases from V and 0 from J; bases not matched to a gene: 12. Per the germline V gene, CDR1 is WSHSY and CDR2 is SAAADI. CDR3 protein: CASKVGQGTLLNTEAFF. Written as DNA, the CDR3 is TGCGCCAGCAAGGTAGGACAGGGGACTCTCCTGAACACTGAAGCTTTCTTT.

This clonotype was observed a handful of times. The rearrangement joins TRBV5-1 to TRBJ2-1; a possible D gene is TRBD1 (5 bases). This CDR3 has 15 amino acids. Germline values: CDR1 SGHRS, CDR2 YFSETQ. The V gene lost 1 base and the J gene lost 5 bases, with 13 bases spanning the gap. The CDR3 loop reads CASSLRQGKDNEQFF. The CDR3 DNA reads TGCGCCAGCAGCTTGAGGCAGGGAAAGGACAATGAGCAGTTCTTC.

The rearrangement links TRBV7-2 to TRBJ2-7; the match to TRBD2 covers 11 bases. J gave up 7 bases and V 4 bases, and 9 bases lay outside the gene matches. CDR1 is SGHTA, CDR2 FQGNSA, per germline. The CDR3 length is 15 residues. Here the CDR3 DNA reads TGTGCCAGCAGCTCTCGACTAGCGGGAATGGGGGAGCAGTACTTC. Protein sequence: CASSSRLAGMGEQYF.

This clonotype has at least ten counts. The rearrangement joins TRBV14 to TRBJ2-7; D could derive from TRBD1 or TRBD2 (5 bases each). The CDR3 has 15 amino acids. Germline CDR1 reads SGHDN; CDR2 reads FVKESK. Trimming took off 5 bases at V and 3 bases at J, with 17 bases between the two ends. The CDR3, as DNA: TGTGCCAGCAGCACCCGGGACGGTCGCTTCTACGAGCAGTACTTC. This gives the protein CASSTRDGRFYEQYF.

Concerning this clonotype: A much larger clone differs by one base, so this may be a read error. The V gene is TRBV6-4, the J gene TRBJ2-3; no firm D call. Germline V gives CDR1 MRHNA, CDR2 SNTAGT. The CDR3 totals 13 residues. With 3 bases removed from V and 2 bases from J, the gap between germline ends came to 6 bases. The CDR3 loop reads CASSEKPTDTQYF. Here the CDR3 DNA reads TGTGCCAGCAGTGAAAAGCCCACAGATACGCAGTATTTT.

There are many counts of this clonotype. The chain recombines TRBV28 with TRBJ2-1; TRBD2 matches 7 bases. CDR1 is MDHEN, CDR2 SYDVKM, per germline. This CDR3 is 17 amino acids long. Unmatched junction bases numbered 12, after V lost 3 bases and J lost 4 bases. CDR3 coding DNA: TGTGCCAGCAGTTTGATGGCCCGGGACTACCTGTACAATGAGCAGTTCTTC. Protein product: CASSLMARDYLYNEQFF. The full variable domain, its missing parts supplied by reference TRBV28 and TRBJ2-1, is DVKVTQSSRYLVKRTGEKVFLECVQDMDHENMFWYRQDPGLGLRLIYFSYDVKMKEKGDIPEGYSVSREKKERFSLILESASTNQTSMYLCASSLMARDYLYNEQFFGPGTRLTVL.

This clonotype showed up just a few times. This rearrangement joins TRBV5-1 to TRBJ2-1; D not resolved. This CDR3 has 12 amino acids. The V and J ends lost 4 bases and 7 bases respectively, with 9 bases between them. Germline V lookup: CDR1 SGHRS, CDR2 YFSETQ. The CDR3 sequence is CASSTKVNEQFF. The CDR3 DNA reads TGCGCCAGCAGCACGAAAGTAAATGAGCAGTTCTTC. The entire variable domain, with the rest obtained from reference TRBV5-1 and TRBJ2-1, is as follows: KAGVTQTPRYLIKTRGQQVTLSCSPISGHRSVSWYQQTPGQGLQFLFEYFSETQRNKGNFPGRFSGRQFSNSRSEMNVSTLELGDSALYLCASSTKVNEQFFGPGTRLTVL.

The sample holds many counts of this clonotype. The chain carries TRBV3-1 and TRBJ1-5, with D unclear. This CDR3 contains 12 residues. V was shortened by 1 base and J by 2 bases, with 0 bases between the two germline ends. CDR1 is LGHDT, CDR2 YNNKEL, per germline (reference sequence). CDR3 loop: CASSQGNQPQHF. CDR3 coding DNA: TGTGCCAGCAGCCAAGGCAATCAGCCCCAGCATTTT. The variable domain in full, completed from reference TRBV3-1 and TRBJ1-5, reads DTAVSQTPKYLVTQMGNDKSIKCEQNLGHDTMYWYKQDSKKFLKIMFSYNNKELIINETVPNRFSPKSPDKAHLNLHINSLELGDSAVYFCASSQGNQPQHFGDGTRLSIL.

This clonotype was counted ten times or more. This sequence joins TRBV20-1 and TRBJ2-7, with 10 bases identical to TRBD1. CDR3 size: 14 residues. In germline, CDR1 is DFQATT, CDR2 SNEGSKA (reference sequence). Unmatched junction bases numbered 6, after V lost 2 bases and J lost 5 bases. This CDR3 reads CSARLPGQGNEQYF. The DNA for the CDR3 is TGCAGTGCTAGATTACCGGGACAGGGGAACGAGCAGTACTTC.

The rearrangement uses TRBV7-8 and TRBJ2-1, with 11 bases fitting TRBD1. The V gene end was trimmed by 5 bases and the J gene end by 3 bases; junction bases not matched to a gene: 3. CDR1 is SGHVS and CDR2 is FQNEAQ in the germline V gene. CDR3 size: 15 residues. The CDR3 sequence is CASSIGTGGYNEQFF. The CDR3 nucleotides read TGTGCCAGCAGCATTGGGACAGGGGGCTACAATGAGCAGTTCTTC.

This clonotype has ten or more counts. This rearrangement joins TRBV24-1 to TRBJ2-7; TRBD1 matches at 7 bases. The CDR3 contains 20 residues. Unmatched junction bases numbered 20, after V lost 1 base and J lost 3 bases. Germline values: CDR1 KGHDR, CDR2 SFDVKD. CDR3 sequence (DNA): TGTGCCACCAGTGATTTTACTTACAGCCTCCTTCCGGGACAGAGCTACGAGCAGTACTTC. It translates to CATSDFTYSLLPGQSYEQYF.